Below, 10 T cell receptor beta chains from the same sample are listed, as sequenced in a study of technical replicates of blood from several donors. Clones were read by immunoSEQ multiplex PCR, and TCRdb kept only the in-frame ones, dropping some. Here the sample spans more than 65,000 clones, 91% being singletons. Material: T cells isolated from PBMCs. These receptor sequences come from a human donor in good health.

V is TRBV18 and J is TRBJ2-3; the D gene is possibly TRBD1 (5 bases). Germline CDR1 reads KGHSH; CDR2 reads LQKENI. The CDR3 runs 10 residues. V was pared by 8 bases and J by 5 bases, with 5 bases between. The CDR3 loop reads CASRGDTQYF. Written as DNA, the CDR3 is TGTGCCAGCAGGGGAGATACGCAGTATTTT.

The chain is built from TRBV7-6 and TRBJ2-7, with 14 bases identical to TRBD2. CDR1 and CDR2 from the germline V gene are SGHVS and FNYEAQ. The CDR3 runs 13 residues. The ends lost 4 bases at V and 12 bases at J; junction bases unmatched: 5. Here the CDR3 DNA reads TGTGCCAGCAGCTCGACTAGCGGGAGGGCCCCGTACTTC. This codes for CASSSTSGRAPYF.

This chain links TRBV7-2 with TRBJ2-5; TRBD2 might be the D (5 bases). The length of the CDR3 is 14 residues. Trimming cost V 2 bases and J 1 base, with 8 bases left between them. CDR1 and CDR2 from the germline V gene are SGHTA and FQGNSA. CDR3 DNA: TGTGCCAGCAGCTTATCAGCGGCCCAAGAGACCCAGTACTTC. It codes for CASSLSAAQETQYF.

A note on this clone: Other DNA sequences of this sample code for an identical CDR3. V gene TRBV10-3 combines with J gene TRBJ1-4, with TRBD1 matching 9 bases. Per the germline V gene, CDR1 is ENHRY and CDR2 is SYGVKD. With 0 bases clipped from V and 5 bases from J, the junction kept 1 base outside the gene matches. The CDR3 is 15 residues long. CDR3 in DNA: TGTGCCATCAGTGAGTCGGGGACAGGGAATGAAAAACTGTTTTTT. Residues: CAISESGTGNEKLFF.

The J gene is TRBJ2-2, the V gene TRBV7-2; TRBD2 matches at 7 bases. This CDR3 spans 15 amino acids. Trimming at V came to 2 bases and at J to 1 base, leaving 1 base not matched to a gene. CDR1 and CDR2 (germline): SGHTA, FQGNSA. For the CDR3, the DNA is TGTGCCAGCAGCTTAATAGCGGGGAACACCGGGGAGCTGTTTTTT. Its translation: CASSLIAGNTGELFF.

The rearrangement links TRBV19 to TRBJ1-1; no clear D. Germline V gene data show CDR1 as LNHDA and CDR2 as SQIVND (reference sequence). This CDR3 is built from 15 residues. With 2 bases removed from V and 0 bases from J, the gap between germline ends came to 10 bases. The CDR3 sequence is CASSIKLHLNTEAFF. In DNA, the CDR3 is TGTGCCAGTAGTATAAAGCTCCATCTGAACACTGAAGCTTTCTTT.

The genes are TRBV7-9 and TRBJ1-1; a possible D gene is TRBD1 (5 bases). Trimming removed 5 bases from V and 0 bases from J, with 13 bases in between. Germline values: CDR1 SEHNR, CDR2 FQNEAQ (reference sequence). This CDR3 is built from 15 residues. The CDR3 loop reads CASSAGPTMNTEAFF. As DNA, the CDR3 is TGTGCCAGCAGCGCGGGACCGACCATGAACACTGAAGCTTTCTTT.

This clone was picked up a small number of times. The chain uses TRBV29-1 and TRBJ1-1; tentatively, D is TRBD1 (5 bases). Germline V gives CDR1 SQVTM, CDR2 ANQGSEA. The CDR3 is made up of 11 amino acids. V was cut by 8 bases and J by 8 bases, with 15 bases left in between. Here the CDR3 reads CSSSGRGEAFF. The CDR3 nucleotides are TGCAGCTCCTCCGGTAGGGGCGAAGCTTTCTTT.

The CDR3 DNA is TGTGCCAGCAGCTTTTCCGGACAGGAGTACCAAGAGACCCAGTACTTC. Residues: CASSFSGQEYQETQYF. The gene calls are TRBV5-8 and TRBJ2-5; 7 bases map to TRBD1. The CDR3 covers 16 residues. The junction had 7 bases not matched to a gene; V was cut back by 2 bases and J by 0 bases. Germline V gives CDR1 SGHTS, CDR2 YDEGEE.

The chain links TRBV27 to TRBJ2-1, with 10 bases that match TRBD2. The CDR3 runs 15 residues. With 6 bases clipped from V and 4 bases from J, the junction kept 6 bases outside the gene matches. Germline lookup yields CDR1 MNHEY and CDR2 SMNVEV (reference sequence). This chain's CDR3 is CASRTGTSEYNEQFF. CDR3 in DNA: TGTGCCAGCAGGACCGGGACTAGCGAGTACAATGAGCAGTTCTTC.